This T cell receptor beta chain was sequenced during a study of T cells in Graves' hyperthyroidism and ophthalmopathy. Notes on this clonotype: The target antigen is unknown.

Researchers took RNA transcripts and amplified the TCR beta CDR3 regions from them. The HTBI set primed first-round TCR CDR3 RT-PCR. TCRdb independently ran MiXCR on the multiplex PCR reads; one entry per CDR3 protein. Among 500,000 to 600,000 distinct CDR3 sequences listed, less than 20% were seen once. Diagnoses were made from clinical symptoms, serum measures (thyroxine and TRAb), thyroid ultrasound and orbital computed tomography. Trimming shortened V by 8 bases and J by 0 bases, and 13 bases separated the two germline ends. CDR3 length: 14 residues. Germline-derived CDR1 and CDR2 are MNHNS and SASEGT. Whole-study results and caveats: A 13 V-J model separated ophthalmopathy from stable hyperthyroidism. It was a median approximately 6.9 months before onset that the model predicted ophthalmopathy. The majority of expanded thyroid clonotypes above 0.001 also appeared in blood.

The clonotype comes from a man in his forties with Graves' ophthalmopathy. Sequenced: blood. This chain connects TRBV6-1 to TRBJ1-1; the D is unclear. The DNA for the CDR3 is TGTGCCAGCCTCCAATCGGGTATGAACACTGAAGCTTTCTTT. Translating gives CASLQSGMNTEAFF.